This entry describes one T cell receptor beta chain. The table came from immunoSEQ multiplex PCR; TCRdb's copy has only in-frame clones and leaves some out. The sample lists about 340,000 clones, over 70% occurring once. Trimming at V came to 0 bases and at J to 5 bases, leaving 10 bases not matched to a gene. CDR1 is SGHAT and CDR2 is FQNNGV in the germline V gene. CDR3 length: 17 amino acids. The data are from a study of shared clonotypes between healthy human individuals. The TCR comes from a man aged 30 to 45 in good health. The chain employs TRBV11-2 and TRBJ2-3; 8 bases are a match to TRBD2. Sequenced sample: memory CD4+ T cells sorted from blood. Stated subset: CD45RA-negative fraction. The chain's CDR3 is CASSLDPAGVVGDTQYF. CDR3 nucleotides: TGTGCCAGCAGCTTAGATCCAGCGGGAGTAGTAGGAGATACGCAGTATTTT.